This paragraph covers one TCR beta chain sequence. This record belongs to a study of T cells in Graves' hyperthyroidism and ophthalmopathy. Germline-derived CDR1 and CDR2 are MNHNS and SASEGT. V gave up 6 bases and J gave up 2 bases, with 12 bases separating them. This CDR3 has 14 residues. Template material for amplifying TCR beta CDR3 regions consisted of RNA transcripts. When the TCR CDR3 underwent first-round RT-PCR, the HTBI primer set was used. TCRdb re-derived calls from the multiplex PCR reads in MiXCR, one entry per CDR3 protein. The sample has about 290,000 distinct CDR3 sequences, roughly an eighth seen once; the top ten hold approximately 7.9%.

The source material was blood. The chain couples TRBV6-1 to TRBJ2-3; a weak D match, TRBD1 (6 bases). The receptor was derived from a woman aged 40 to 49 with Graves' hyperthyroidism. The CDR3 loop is CASSPDSITDTQYF. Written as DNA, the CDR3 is TGTGCCAGCAGCCCGGACAGTATCACAGATACGCAGTATTTT.